The 12 T cell receptor beta chains presented below share a single source sample, sequenced in a study of cytomegalovirus exposure and HLA in healthy donors. Primers for the PCR totalled 60 Vbeta and 13 Jbeta. Clones were read by immunoSEQ multiplex PCR, and TCRdb kept only the in-frame ones, dropping some. Here the sample spans roughly 200,000 clones, 75% to 90% being singletons. The sample consisted of PBMCs. The receptors were gathered from a woman aged 40 to 49 in good health and CMV-seronegative.

The chain carries TRBV5-1 and TRBJ1-5, with D possibly matching TRBD1 (6 bases). This CDR3 is built from 15 residues. Trimming left V 3 bases short and J 2 bases short, with 12 bases between. The germline V gene has CDR1 SGHRS and CDR2 YFSETQ. The CDR3 DNA reads TGCGCCAGCAGCTCGGGGACACACCGCAATCAGCCCCAGCATTTT. It specifies CASSSGTHRNQPQHF.

The chain has TRBV7-3 and TRBJ2-1, with 11 bases matching TRBD2. Germline CDR1 SGHTA, CDR2 FQGTGA. V trimming: 5 bases; J trimming: 9 bases; junction bases outside the gene matches: 18. This CDR3 spans 18 amino acids. The CDR3 sequence: CASSPPVLAGVRPGEQFF. CDR3 DNA sequence: TGTGCCAGCAGCCCGCCGGTACTAGCGGGAGTACGCCCCGGTGAGCAGTTCTTC. Variable domain in full (rest from reference TRBV7-3 and TRBJ2-1): GAGVSQTPSNKVTEKGKYVELRCDPISGHTALYWYRQSLGQGPEFLIYFQGTGAADDSGLPNDRFFAVRPEGSVSTLKIQRTERGDSAVYLCASSPPVLAGVRPGEQFFGPGTRLTVL.

CDR3 DNA sequence: TGCGCCAGCAGCCAAGATTCAAGGGGAACAGAGCAGTTCTTC. Translating it yields CASSQDSRGTEQFF. This rearrangement joins TRBV4-1 to TRBJ2-1; perhaps TRBD1 as D (5 bases). The CDR3 extends over 14 amino acids. V was cut by 0 bases and J by 10 bases, with 13 bases left in between. Germline V lookup: CDR1 MGHRA, CDR2 YSYEKL.

This sequence joins TRBV6-5 and TRBJ2-7; D is unresolved. Germline values: CDR1 MNHEY, CDR2 SVGAGI. CDR3 length: 14 amino acids. V lost 5 bases and J 1 base, leaving 12 bases between the germline ends. The chain's CDR3 is CASSQTGPSYEQYF. CDR3 nucleotide sequence: TGTGCCAGCAGTCAGACTGGCCCTTCCTACGAGCAGTACTTC.

J is TRBJ2-1 and V is TRBV30; 14 positions agree with TRBD2. V was pared by 1 base and J by 12 bases, with 11 bases of the junction left unmatched. Germline loops: CDR1 GTSNPN, CDR2 SVGIG (reference sequence). CDR3 length: 16 amino acids. CDR3 nucleotide sequence: TGTGCCTGGAGTGACCGAACGACTAGCGGGAGGGCCGCGCAGTTCTTC. This codes for CAWSDRTTSGRAAQFF.

The chain couples TRBV4-1 to TRBJ2-1; 14 bases match TRBD2. V lost 4 bases to trimming and J lost 4 bases; unmatched junction nucleotides: 6. Germline V gene data show CDR1 as MGHRA and CDR2 as YSYEKL. This CDR3 region has 17 residues. DNA of the CDR3: TGCGCCAGCAGCCTTGGACTAGCGGGAGGCGCTTACAATGAGCAGTTCTTC. Translating gives CASSLGLAGGAYNEQFF.

The chain carries TRBV19 and TRBJ1-5; the D is unclear. Germline V lookup: CDR1 LNHDA, CDR2 SQIVND (reference sequence). The CDR3 is 14 amino acids. With 4 bases removed from V and 5 bases from J, the gap between germline ends came to 12 bases. CDR3 amino acids: CASSTGEKHQPQHF. The CDR3 DNA sequence: TGTGCCAGTAGTACGGGAGAGAAGCATCAGCCCCAGCATTTT.

This clone was counted a few times. V and J are TRBV5-1 and TRBJ1-1; no clear D gene. Trimming took 5 bases from V and 4 from J, leaving 15 bases between them. This CDR3 region has 14 residues. The germline gives CDR1 SGHRS, CDR2 YFSETQ. This CDR3 reads CASRDPGSGTEAFF. CDR3 in DNA: TGCGCCAGCAGGGATCCGGGGTCAGGCACTGAAGCTTTCTTT.

The rearrangement links TRBV7-9 to TRBJ1-5, with D possibly being TRBD1 (5 bases). Trimming removed 7 bases from V and 6 bases from J, with 16 bases in between. CDR1 is SEHNR, CDR2 FQNEAQ, per germline (reference sequence). This CDR3 is built from 14 residues. The CDR3 loop reads CASTLGEGTQPQHF. CDR3 nucleotide sequence: TGTGCCAGCACCCTGGGGGAGGGGACTCAGCCCCAGCATTTT. Full variable domain (missing parts from reference TRBV7-9 and TRBJ1-5): DTGVSQNPRHKITKRGQNVTFRCDPISEHNRLYWYRQTLGQGPEFLTYFQNEAQLEKSRLLSDRFSAERPKGSFSTLEIQRTEQGDSAMYLCASTLGEGTQPQHFGDGTRLSIL.

The chain employs TRBV5-1 and TRBJ2-1, with 8 nucleotides matching TRBD2. Germline assignment: CDR1 SGHRS and CDR2 YFSETQ. Unmatched junction bases numbered 10, after V lost 7 bases and J lost 4 bases. This CDR3 contains 15 residues. CDR3 in DNA: TGCGCCAGCTCCGACCTTACGGGGGGGTACAATGAGCAGTTCTTC. Its protein is CASSDLTGGYNEQFF.

The chain joins TRBV4-1 to TRBJ2-3; a possible D gene is TRBD1 (6 bases). Germline lookup yields CDR1 MGHRA and CDR2 YSYEKL. CDR3 length: 15 amino acids. V was clipped by 4 bases and J by 1 base, with 12 bases between them. CDR3 in DNA: TGCGCCAGCAGCCTAAACAGGGATGGCACAGATACGCAGTATTTT. Translation: CASSLNRDGTDTQYF.

V gene TRBV30 combines with J gene TRBJ1-2; D is unclear. Germline V gives CDR1 GTSNPN, CDR2 SVGIG (reference sequence). CDR3 length: 16 residues. Trimming took 0 bases from V and 5 from J, leaving 19 bases between them. Written as DNA, the CDR3 is TGTGCCTGGAGTGTACTCCAACTTTCTCCCCTTTATGGCTACACCTTC. Translated: CAWSVLQLSPLYGYTF.